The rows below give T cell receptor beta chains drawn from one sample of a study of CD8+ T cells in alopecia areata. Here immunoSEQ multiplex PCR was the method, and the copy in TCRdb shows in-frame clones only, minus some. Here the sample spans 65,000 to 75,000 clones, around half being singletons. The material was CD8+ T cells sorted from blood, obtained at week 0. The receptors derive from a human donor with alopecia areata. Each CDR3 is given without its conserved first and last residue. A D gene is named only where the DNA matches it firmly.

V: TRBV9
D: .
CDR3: ASSVGGGGEKLF

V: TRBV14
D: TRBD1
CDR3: ASSQDRTGGHYGYT

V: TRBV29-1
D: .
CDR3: SVLWGGGTEAF

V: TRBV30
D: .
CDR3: AWSEIAVNTGELF

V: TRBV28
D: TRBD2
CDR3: ASSRTSGRHRNAQY

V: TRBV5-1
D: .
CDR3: ASSAGTNSYEQY

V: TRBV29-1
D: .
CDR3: SVLTGLGGELF

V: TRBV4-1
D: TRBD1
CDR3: ASSQYIPGQGDTDTQY

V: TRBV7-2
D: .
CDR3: ASSPWTGVSNQPQH

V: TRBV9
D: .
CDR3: ASSLGQLNQPQH

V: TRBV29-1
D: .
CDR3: SVPHSNYGYT

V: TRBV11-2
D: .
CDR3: ASSLGSEAF

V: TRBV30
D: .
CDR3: AWSVGPGREQY

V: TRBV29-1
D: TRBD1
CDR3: SAQGDREAYGYT

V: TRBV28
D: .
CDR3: ASSLNRFRPQF

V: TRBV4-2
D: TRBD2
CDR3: ASSQSWGGTYEQY

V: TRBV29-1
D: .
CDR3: SVPLRENTGELF

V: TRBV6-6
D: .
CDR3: ASGHEQF

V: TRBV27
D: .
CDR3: ASSLGPNQPQH

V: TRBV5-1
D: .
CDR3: ASSPAGIAYEQY

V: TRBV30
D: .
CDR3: AWSVYSTDTQY